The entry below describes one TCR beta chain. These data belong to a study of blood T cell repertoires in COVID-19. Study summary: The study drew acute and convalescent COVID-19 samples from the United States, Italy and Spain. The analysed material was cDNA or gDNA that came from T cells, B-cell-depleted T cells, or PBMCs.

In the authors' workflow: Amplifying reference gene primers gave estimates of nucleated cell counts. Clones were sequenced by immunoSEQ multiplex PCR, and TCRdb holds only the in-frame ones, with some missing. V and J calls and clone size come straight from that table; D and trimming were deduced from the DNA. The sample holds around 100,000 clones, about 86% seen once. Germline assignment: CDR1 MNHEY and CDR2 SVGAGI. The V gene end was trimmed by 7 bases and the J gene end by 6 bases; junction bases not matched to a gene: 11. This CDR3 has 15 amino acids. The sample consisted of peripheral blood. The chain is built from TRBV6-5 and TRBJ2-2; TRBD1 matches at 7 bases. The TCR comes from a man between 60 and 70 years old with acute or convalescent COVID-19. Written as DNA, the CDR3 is TGTGCCAGCATTACAGGACAGGAGGTGCCCGGGGAGCTGTTTTTT. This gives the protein CASITGQEVPGELFF.